These 27 T cell receptor beta chains came from one sample sequenced in a study of blood T cell repertoires in COVID-19. The repertoire was sequenced with immunoSEQ multiplex PCR; TCRdb's copy has only in-frame clones and lacks some. Here the sample spans some 270,000 clones, about 89% being singletons. Sequencing input: peripheral blood. Source of these receptors: a woman aged 60-70 years who had recovered from COVID-19.

The chain carries TRBV4-3 and TRBJ2-1; possibly TRBD2 for D (6 bases). V was cut by 0 bases and J by 3 bases, with 24 bases left in between. The CDR3 loop spans 20 amino acids. Germline values: CDR1 LGHNA, CDR2 YSLEER. The CDR3 region is CASSQDLRRSSGRNYNEQFF. CDR3 coding DNA: TGCGCCAGCAGCCAAGATCTGAGGAGGAGTAGCGGAAGAAACTACAATGAGCAGTTCTTC.

The chain employs TRBV5-4 and TRBJ1-2, with a possible D match to TRBD1 (5 bases). CDR3 length: 14 amino acids. The V and J ends lost 4 bases and 4 bases respectively, with 14 bases between them. Germline CDR1 and CDR2: SGHNT and YYREEE (reference sequence). The CDR3 nucleotides read TGTGCCAGCAGCGGGAACGGGGGTAGCTATGGCTACACCTTC. Residues: CASSGNGGSYGYTF.

V usage is TRBV18 and J usage is TRBJ2-5, with 7 bases that match TRBD1. The length of the CDR3 is 13 residues. Germline values: CDR1 KGHSH, CDR2 LQKENI. The V gene end was trimmed by 4 bases and the J gene end by 7 bases; junction bases not matched to a gene: 6. The CDR3 sequence is CASSQTGLGTQYF. The CDR3 DNA reads as TGTGCCAGCTCACAGACAGGGTTGGGGACCCAGTACTTC.

The sample holds a few counts of this clone. The chain employs TRBV29-1 and TRBJ2-7, with TRBD1 matching over 9 bases. The CDR3 contains 12 residues. Germline V lookup: CDR1 SQVTM, CDR2 ANQGSEA. The V gene end was trimmed by 4 bases and the J gene end by 5 bases; junction bases not matched to a gene: 3. The CDR3 DNA follows: TGCAGCGTTGGACAGGGGGTGAACGAGCAGTACTTC. This codes for CSVGQGVNEQYF.

This chain connects TRBV7-2 to TRBJ2-7; 9 bases map to TRBD2. This CDR3 has 16 residues. V shed 1 base, J shed 3 bases, and the junction held 7 bases outside the gene matches. The germline gives CDR1 SGHTA, CDR2 FQGNSA. The CDR3 DNA reads as TGTGCCAGCAGCTTAGTAAGCGGGGGGCCCTTCTACGAGCAGTACTTC. Residues: CASSLVSGGPFYEQYF.

The chain employs TRBV10-3 and TRBJ1-2; the D gene is possibly TRBD1 (5 bases). This CDR3 has 11 amino acids. CDR1 is ENHRY, CDR2 SYGVKD, per germline. Trimming stripped 4 bases from V and 6 bases from J, with 6 bases between. The CDR3 loop reads CAISGGDGYTF. CDR3 sequence (DNA): TGTGCCATCAGTGGGGGGGATGGCTACACCTTC.

The chain combines TRBV14 with TRBJ2-7; D may be TRBD2 (6 bases). The CDR3 runs 15 residues. The ends were cut back, 3 bases at V and 5 bases at J, with 17 bases in the middle. Per germline, CDR1 SGHDN and CDR2 FVKESK. The DNA of the CDR3 is TGTGCCAGCAGCCAGTTAACGGGACTGAGAGACGAGCAGTACTTC. This codes for CASSQLTGLRDEQYF.

The J gene is TRBJ1-1, the V gene TRBV19, with unresolved D. CDR3 length: 11 amino acids. Germline V gene lookup returns CDR1 LNHDA and CDR2 SQIVND (reference sequence). CDR3 loop: CASRWRTEAFF. CDR3 sequence (DNA): TGTGCAAGTCGGTGGAGGACTGAAGCTTTCTTT.

This sequence joins TRBV10-3 and TRBJ2-3; 8 bases line up with TRBD2. The trim removed 5 bases at V and 1 base at J, leaving 8 bases unmatched. This CDR3 contains 16 residues. Looked up from germline, CDR1 is ENHRY and CDR2 is SYGVKD. The CDR3 bases are TGTGCCATCAGTCCCCGGGGAGCGGGGGGCACAGATACGCAGTATTTT. Its protein product is CAISPRGAGGTDTQYF.

The rearrangement links TRBV19 to TRBJ2-7, with a tentative D call TRBD2 (5 bases). In germline, CDR1 is LNHDA, CDR2 SQIVND (reference sequence). CDR3 length: 11 residues. Trimming stripped 5 bases from V and 7 bases from J, with 9 bases between. CDR3 DNA sequence: TGTGCCAGTAGTTCCGGGGAAGAGCAGTACTTC. Its protein product is CASSSGEEQYF.

The chain employs TRBV15 and TRBJ2-3, with a weak D call TRBD2 (6 bases). V was cut by 1 base and J by 0 bases, with 11 bases left in between. Germline V gene lookup returns CDR1 LNHNV and CDR2 YYDKDF (reference sequence). CDR3 size: 16 residues. CDR3 region: CATSRVLAYSTDTQYF. The CDR3 bases are TGTGCCACCAGCAGAGTTCTAGCGTACAGCACAGATACGCAGTATTTT.

The V call is TRBV4-1, the J call TRBJ1-4; 10 bases are a match to TRBD1. CDR1 and CDR2 (germline): MGHRA, YSYEKL. The CDR3 has 14 residues. After removal of 2 bases from V and 11 bases from J, the junction contained 5 bases not matched to a gene. The CDR3 sequence is CASSQPPDRGKLFF. For the CDR3, the DNA is TGCGCCAGCAGCCAACCACCGGACAGGGGGAAACTGTTTTTT.

The J gene is TRBJ2-5, the V gene TRBV7-6, with 7 bases aligning to TRBD2. The CDR3 contains 16 residues. V dropped 3 bases and J dropped 3; count of bases not matched to a gene: 10. The germline gives CDR1 SGHVS, CDR2 FNYEAQ. The CDR3 bases are TGTGCCAGCAGCTTCTCCCTGACTAGCCAGAAAGAGACCCAGTACTTC. It translates to CASSFSLTSQKETQYF.

V usage is TRBV7-6 and J usage is TRBJ2-3; D might be TRBD2 (5 bases). The length of the CDR3 is 15 residues. Per germline, CDR1 SGHVS and CDR2 FNYEAQ. V lost 0 bases, J lost 4 bases, and 11 bases lay in between. The CDR3 region has the DNA TGTGCCAGCAGCTTAGCGATTCGGGATGCAGATACGCAGTATTTT. Protein product: CASSLAIRDADTQYF.

The gene calls are TRBV5-4 and TRBJ1-6, with 8 bases aligning to TRBD1. Germline loops: CDR1 SGHNT, CDR2 YYREEE (reference sequence). This CDR3 has 14 amino acids. The ends lost 5 bases at V and 10 bases at J; junction bases unmatched: 8. The CDR3 is CASSLTGVGSPLHF. DNA of the CDR3: TGTGCCAGCAGTCTGACAGGGGTCGGGTCACCCCTCCACTTT.

The genes are TRBV11-2 and TRBJ2-5; D possibly corresponds to TRBD1 (5 bases). From germline, CDR1 is SGHAT and CDR2 FQNNGV. The CDR3 consists of 13 residues. V dropped 5 bases and J dropped 1 base, with 8 bases sitting between them. Here the CDR3 DNA reads TGTGCCAGCAGCCAGGGTATCCAAGAGACCCAGTACTTC. It yields the protein CASSQGIQETQYF. Combining the CDR3 with reference TRBV11-2 and TRBJ2-5 gives the whole variable domain EAGVAQSPRYKIIEKRQSVAFWCNPISGHATLYWYQQILGQGPKLLIQFQNNGVVDDSQLPKDRFSAERLKGVDSTLKIQPAKLEDSAVYLCASSQGIQETQYFGPGTRLLVL.

V is TRBV7-9 and J is TRBJ1-6; unclear D gene. V was trimmed by 5 bases and J by 8 bases, leaving 16 bases between them. In germline, CDR1 is SEHNR, CDR2 FQNEAQ (reference sequence). The CDR3 runs to 15 residues. In DNA form, the CDR3 reads TGTGCCAGCAGCCCCGGACGGGAGTTGGATTCACCCCTCCACTTT. Its translation is CASSPGRELDSPLHF.

V gene TRBV3-1 (or the pseudogene TRBV3-2) combines with J gene TRBJ2-7, with D tentatively TRBD1 (6 bases). The V end lost 4 bases, the J end lost 6 bases, and 13 bases lay between the germline ends. The CDR3 runs to 13 residues. The germline V gene encodes CDR1 LGHDT and CDR2 YNNKEL (reference sequence). CDR3 residues: CASSRPGEAEQYF. The DNA of the CDR3 is TGTGCCAGCAGCCGGCCAGGGGAAGCCGAGCAGTACTTC.

This sequence joins TRBV7-2 and TRBJ1-6; 8 bases line up with TRBD1. Germline V gives CDR1 SGHTA, CDR2 FQGNSA. V shed 2 bases, J shed 8 bases, and the junction held 5 bases outside the gene matches. The CDR3 runs 15 residues. In nucleotides, the CDR3 is TGTGCCAGCAGCTTATGGACAGGGTTGTATTCACCCCTCCACTTT. It translates to CASSLWTGLYSPLHF.

The V and J genes are TRBV19 and TRBJ2-5; maybe TRBD1 (6 bases). CDR3 length: 16 amino acids. Germline CDR1 is LNHDA and CDR2 is SQIVND (reference sequence). Deletions cut 7 bases from V and 5 bases from J, with 23 bases between. CDR3 bases: TGTGCCAGTACTCCTAGGTATGCAGCCCAGGGGGAGACCCAGTACTTC. Residues: CASTPRYAAQGETQYF. Using reference TRBV19 and TRBJ2-5 for the parts outside the CDR3, the full variable domain is DGGITQSPKYLFRKEGQNVTLSCEQNLNHDAMYWYRQDPGQGLRLIYYSQIVNDFQKGDIAEGYSVSREKKESFPLTVTSAQKNPTAFYLCASTPRYAAQGETQYFGPGTRLLVL.

The J gene is TRBJ2-3, the V gene TRBV12-5; no clear D gene. Per germline, CDR1 LGHNT and CDR2 FRNRAP. This CDR3 contains 12 residues. Between the trimmed V and J ends, which lost 6 bases and 2 bases, there was a span of 6 bases. The CDR3 region is CASGYNTDTQYF. CDR3 DNA sequence: TGTGCTAGTGGGTACAACACAGATACGCAGTATTTT.

The chain joins TRBV5-6 to TRBJ2-6; 9 bases line up with TRBD1. The CDR3 contains 18 residues. Germline V gene lookup returns CDR1 SGHDT and CDR2 YYEEEE. Germline trimming cut 1 base from V and 1 base from J; bases unmatched to any gene: 6. CDR3 DNA sequence: TGTGCCAGCAGCTTGTACGGGACAGGGCTTTCTGGGGCCAACGTCCTGACTTTC. It yields the protein CASSLYGTGLSGANVLTF.

This clone was counted ten times or more. The chain couples TRBV13 to TRBJ1-4, with 9 bases fitting TRBD1. In germline, CDR1 is PRHDT, CDR2 FYEKMQ (reference sequence). CDR3 length: 20 residues. V lost 5 bases to trimming and J lost 5 bases; unmatched junction nucleotides: 21. DNA for the CDR3: TGTGCCAGCAGCCCTACCTCCACAGGGGGCGCGACGCCCTTGAATGAAAAACTGTTTTTT. Its protein product is CASSPTSTGGATPLNEKLFF.

The rearrangement joins TRBV5-5 to TRBJ2-5, with 10 bases that match TRBD1. The CDR3 totals 16 residues. The junction had 10 bases not matched to a gene; V was cut back by 3 bases and J by 5 bases. In germline, CDR1 is SGHKS, CDR2 YYEKEE (reference sequence). The CDR3 here is CASSSPGDRGGETQYF. CDR3 in DNA: TGTGCCAGCAGCTCACCCGGGGACAGGGGCGGGGAGACCCAGTACTTC.

This chain connects TRBV9 to TRBJ2-1, with D perhaps TRBD1 (5 bases). Trimming removed 0 bases from V and 3 bases from J, with 10 bases in between. There are 15 residues in the CDR3. Germline V gene data show CDR1 as SGDLS and CDR2 as YYNGEE. In nucleotides, the CDR3 is TGTGCCAGCAGCGTAGCTCCCGACAGCTACAATGAGCAGTTCTTC. Protein sequence: CASSVAPDSYNEQFF. Full variable domain (remainder filled in from reference TRBV9 and TRBJ2-1): DSGVTQTPKHLITATGQRVTLRCSPRSGDLSVYWYQQSLDQGLQFLIQYYNGEERAKGNILERFSAQQFPDLHSELNLSSLELGDSALYFCASSVAPDSYNEQFFGPGTRLTVL.

This chain uses TRBV6-6 with TRBJ1-1; a possible D gene is TRBD1 (5 bases). With 3 bases removed from V and 4 bases from J, the gap between germline ends came to 15 bases. The CDR3 extends over 15 amino acids. Looked up from germline, CDR1 is MNHNY and CDR2 is SVGAGI (reference sequence). CDR3 in DNA: TGTGCCAGCAGTTATGGGGAAGGGGTTTTCACTGAAGCTTTCTTT. Translation: CASSYGEGVFTEAFF.

This rearrangement joins TRBV5-1 to TRBJ1-2; 7 bases match TRBD1. Trimming took 5 bases from V and 0 from J; bases not matched to a gene: 10. The CDR3 is 16 amino acids. Per the germline V gene, CDR1 is SGHRS and CDR2 is YFSETQ. The CDR3 spells CASRRDSKVANYGYTF. DNA for the CDR3: TGCGCCAGCAGACGGGACAGCAAAGTAGCTAACTATGGCTACACCTTC.